Shown below are 3 T cell receptor beta chains from a single sample sequenced in a study of blood T cell repertoires in COVID-19 (dated by TCRdb to the early 2020s). Libraries came from the immunoSEQ multiplex PCR assay. TCRdb holds this immuneACCESS table with in-frame rearrangements only. Some clones are missing; in checked studies, unresolved V genes explain under half, and the rest has no known cause. This sample is represented by 120,000 to 150,000 clones; approximately 86% of them were singletons. 8.2% of the sample lies in the top ten. Sequencing input: peripheral blood. These receptors all stem from a woman between 55 and 75 years old with acute or convalescent COVID-19.

This clone has a single count. The chain carries TRBV18 and TRBJ1-2, with D maybe TRBD1 (6 bases). Trimming pared 6 bases from V and 6 bases from J, leaving 14 bases between. The length of the CDR3 is 13 residues. Germline values: CDR1 KGHSH, CDR2 LQKENI. CDR3 DNA: TGTGCCAGCTCGACCACGGGGGGCAATGGCTACACCTTC. Translating gives CASSTTGGNGYTF. The full variable domain, with the rest looked up from reference TRBV18 and TRBJ1-2, is NAGVMQNPRHLVRRRGQEARLRCSPMKGHSHVYWYRQLPEEGLKFMVYLQKENIIDESGMPKERFSAEFPKEGPSILRIQQVVRGDSAAYFCASSTTGGNGYTFGSGTRLTVV.

This rearrangement joins TRBV12-5 to TRBJ2-7; D is ambiguous. The germline gives CDR1 LGHNT, CDR2 FRNRAP. This CDR3 spans 13 amino acids. V shed 2 bases and J shed 6 bases, with 11 bases lying between them. Here the CDR3 reads CASGLQQTGEQYF. CDR3 nucleotide sequence: TGTGCTAGTGGTTTGCAGCAGACTGGCGAGCAGTACTTC.

The chain employs TRBV27 and TRBJ2-2, with 12 bases fitting TRBD2. With 4 bases clipped from V and 0 bases from J, the junction kept 6 bases outside the gene matches. This CDR3 is 18 amino acids long. The germline CDR1 and CDR2 sequences are MNHEY and SMNVEV (reference sequence). The CDR3 sequence is CASSSGLAGRTNTGELFF. The DNA for the CDR3 is TGTGCCAGCAGTTCAGGACTAGCGGGGAGAACGAACACCGGGGAGCTGTTTTTT.